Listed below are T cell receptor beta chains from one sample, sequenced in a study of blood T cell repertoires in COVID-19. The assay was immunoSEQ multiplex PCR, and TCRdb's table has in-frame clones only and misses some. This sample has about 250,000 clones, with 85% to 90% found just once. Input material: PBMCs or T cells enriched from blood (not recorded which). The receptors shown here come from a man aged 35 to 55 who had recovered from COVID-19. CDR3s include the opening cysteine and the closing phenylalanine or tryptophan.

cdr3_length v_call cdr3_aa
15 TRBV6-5 CASSPGRASGNTIYF
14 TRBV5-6 CASSLRTGYYGYTF
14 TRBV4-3 CASSQEVWGEGYTF
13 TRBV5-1 CASSQGGTDTQYF
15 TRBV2 CASSGTDYSNQPQHF
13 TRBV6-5 CASSQGQATEAFF
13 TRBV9 CASSVEGLGEQYF
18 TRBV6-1 CASSEGRGTITGANVLTF
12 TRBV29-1 CSVREGGLGYTF
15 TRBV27 CASSLFRTGNQPQHF
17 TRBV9 CASPRRGIRPYNSPLHF
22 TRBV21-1 CASSNLIPGKSARKYSNQPQHF
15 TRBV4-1 CASSPLGQGNYGYTF
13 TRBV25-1 CASSEPTGVGYTF
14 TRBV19 CASIFAGENTEAFF
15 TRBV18 CASSPDREVNYGYTF
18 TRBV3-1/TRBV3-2 CASSQLVWSSGGVYEQYF
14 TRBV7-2 CASSSARLQETQYF
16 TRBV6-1 CASSGTGRRVDEKLFF
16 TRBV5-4 CASSLTTGWEDYEQYF
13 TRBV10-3 CAISESGEQPQHF
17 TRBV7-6 CASSRRTSGANYNEQFF
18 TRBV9 CASSVGVGGLAGTDTQYF
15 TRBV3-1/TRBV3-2 CASTGTSGLTYEQYF
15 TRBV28 CASSFQLPHRSPLHF
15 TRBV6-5 CASRDHGSTWYGYTF
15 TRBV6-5 CASSYSHRGQETQYF
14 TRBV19 CASGYSSKPLKLFF
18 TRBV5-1 CASSLALSGRAHQETQYF
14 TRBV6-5 CASSFLGGNTEAFF
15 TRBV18 CASSPRQAPGNTIYF
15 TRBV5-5 CASSPNTRGLYGYTF
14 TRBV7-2 CASSLGRKNTEAFF
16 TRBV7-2 CASRAGGNSYNSPLHF
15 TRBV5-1 CASSLDRGRNTEAFF
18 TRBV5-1 CASSLRTSGAPRTDTQYF
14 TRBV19 CASTEGGWENEQFF
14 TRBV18 CASSPPGGHTEAFF
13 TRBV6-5 CASIQGVNTEAFF
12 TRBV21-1 CASSKWRGEAFF
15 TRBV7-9 CASSISTGSNTEAFF
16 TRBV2 CASSLYGGISGNTIYF
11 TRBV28 CASSSAVPLHF
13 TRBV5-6 CASIATGEAGYTF
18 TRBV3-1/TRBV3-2 CASTRSGGSLGGTGELFF
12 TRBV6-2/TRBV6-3 CASSSGGETQYF
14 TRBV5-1 CASSPGLINQPQHF
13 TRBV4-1 CASSQIRPTEAFF
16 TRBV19 CASSVLVGQGAKEQYF
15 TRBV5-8 CASSIRQGGNQPQHF
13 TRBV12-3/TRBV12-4 CASSLVQDTEAFF
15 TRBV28 CASRRPGQAAYEQYF
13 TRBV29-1 CSVGGRGQETQYF
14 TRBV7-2 CASGWTSGTYEQYF